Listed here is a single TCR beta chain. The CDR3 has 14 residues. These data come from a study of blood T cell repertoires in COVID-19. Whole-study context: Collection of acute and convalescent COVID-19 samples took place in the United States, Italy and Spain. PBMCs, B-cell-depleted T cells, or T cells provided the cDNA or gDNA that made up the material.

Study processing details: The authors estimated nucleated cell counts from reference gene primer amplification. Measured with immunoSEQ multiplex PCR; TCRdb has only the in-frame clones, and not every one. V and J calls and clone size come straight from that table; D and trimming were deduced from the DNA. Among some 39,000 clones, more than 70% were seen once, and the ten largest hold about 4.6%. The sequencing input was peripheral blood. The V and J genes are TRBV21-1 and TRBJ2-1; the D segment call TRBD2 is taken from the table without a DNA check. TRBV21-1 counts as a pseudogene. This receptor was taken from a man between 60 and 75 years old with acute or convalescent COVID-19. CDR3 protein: CAKPPCAQRNEQFF. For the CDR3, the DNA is TGTGCCAAGCCCCCATGCGCCCAGAGGAATGAGCAGTTCTTC.